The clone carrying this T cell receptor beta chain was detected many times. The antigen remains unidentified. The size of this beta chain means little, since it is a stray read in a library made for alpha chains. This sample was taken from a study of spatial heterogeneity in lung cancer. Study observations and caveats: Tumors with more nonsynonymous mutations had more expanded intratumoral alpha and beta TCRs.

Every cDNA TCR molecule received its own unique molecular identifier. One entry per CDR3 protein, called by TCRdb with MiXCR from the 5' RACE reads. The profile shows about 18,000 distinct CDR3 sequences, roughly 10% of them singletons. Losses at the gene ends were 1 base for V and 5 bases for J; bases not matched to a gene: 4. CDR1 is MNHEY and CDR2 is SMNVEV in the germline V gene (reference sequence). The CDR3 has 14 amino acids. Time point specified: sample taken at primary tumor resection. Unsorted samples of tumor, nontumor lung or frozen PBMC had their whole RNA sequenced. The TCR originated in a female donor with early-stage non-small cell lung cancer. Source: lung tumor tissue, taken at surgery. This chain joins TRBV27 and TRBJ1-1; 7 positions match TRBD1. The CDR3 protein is CASSLLGGRTEAFF. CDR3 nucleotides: TGTGCCAGCAGTTTATTAGGGGGCAGGACTGAAGCTTTCTTT.